This T cell receptor (beta chain) was sequenced in a study of blood T cell repertoires in COVID-19. Study in general: Collection of acute and convalescent COVID-19 samples took place in the United States, Italy and Spain. PBMCs, B-cell-depleted T cells, or T cells were the source of the cDNA or gDNA that made up the material.

The CDR3 has 15 residues. After removal of 7 bases from V and 3 bases from J, the junction contained 11 bases not matched to a gene. The germline gives CDR1 SQVTM, CDR2 ANQGSEA. In the authors' methods: Counts of nucleated cells, estimated from reference gene primer amplification, were obtained. Profiled with immunoSEQ multiplex PCR; TCRdb holds only in-frame clones, not every one. V, J and clone size were drawn from that table, and D and trimming were deduced from the DNA. This table holds over 55,000 clones, 87% found once. The Seattle patients joined while their infection was active and were tracked longitudinally afterward.

The receptor comes from a woman older than 75 with COVID-19, enrolled during active disease. The chain has TRBV29-1 and TRBJ2-2; 7 bases are a match to TRBD1. Sequences were obtained from peripheral blood. The chain's CDR3 is CSALLTGRDTGELFF. CDR3 sequence (DNA): TGCAGCGCCCTCCTGACAGGGAGAGACACCGGGGAGCTGTTTTTT.